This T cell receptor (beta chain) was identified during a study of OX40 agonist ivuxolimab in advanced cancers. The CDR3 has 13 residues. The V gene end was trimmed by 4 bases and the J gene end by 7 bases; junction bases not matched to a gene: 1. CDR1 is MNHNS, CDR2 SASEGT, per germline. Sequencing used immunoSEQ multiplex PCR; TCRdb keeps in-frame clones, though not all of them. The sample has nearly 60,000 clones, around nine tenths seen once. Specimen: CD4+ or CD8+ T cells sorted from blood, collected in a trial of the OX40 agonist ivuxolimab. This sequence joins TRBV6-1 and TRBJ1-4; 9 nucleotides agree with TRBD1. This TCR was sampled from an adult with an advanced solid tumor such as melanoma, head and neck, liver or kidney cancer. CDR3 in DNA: TGTGCCAGCAGTGCGGACAGGGGTGAAAAACTGTTTTTT. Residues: CASSADRGEKLFF.